Listed below are T cell receptor beta chains from one sample, sequenced in a study of type 1 and type 2 diabetes patients. MiXCR, applied by TCRdb to the multiplex PCR reads, yields one record per CDR3 protein. This sample has 280,000 or so distinct CDR3 sequences, with more than 45% found just once. What was sequenced was peripheral blood mononuclear cells (PBMCs). The receptors derive from a man between 18 and 29 years old with type 2 diabetes. Both conserved end residues are part of each CDR3. D genes are given only for firm matches. Clone size appears in some rows only: once, few, many, or a class for an expanded clone.

>TRBJ2-3|.|TRBV7-2|.
CAGSTSGPDTDTQYF
TGTGCCGGCAGTACCTCGGGCCCGGACACAGATACGCAGTATTTC
>TRBJ2-2|.|TRBV10-1|.
CASSDGTVNTGELFF
TGCGCCAGCAGTGACGGGACGGTGAACACCGGGGAGCTGTTTTTT
>TRBJ2-2|.|TRBV30|.
CAWSPPKGRGNTGELFF
TGTGCCTGGAGTCCACCGAAGGGGCGGGGTAACACCGGGGAGCTGTTTTTT
>TRBJ2-6|.|TRBV10-2|.
CASRGGGSGANVLTF
TGCGCCAGCAGGGGTGGGGGCTCTGGGGCCAACGTCCTGACTTTC
>TRBJ1-6|many|TRBV7-2|TRBD1
CASSLGGTGVPPLHF
TGTGCCAGCAGCTTAGGAGGGACAGGGGTACCACCCCTCCACTTT
>TRBJ2-1|few|TRBV19|.
CASSGGGTGMVNEQFF
TGTGCCAGTAGTGGAGGGGGAACAGGGATGGTAAATGAGCAGTTCTTC
>TRBJ2-2|few|TRBV7-8|TRBD1
CASSSTQTGGVNPGELFF
TGTGCCAGCAGCTCAACCCAGACAGGGGGCGTTAATCCCGGGGAGCTGTTTTTT
>TRBJ2-1|.|TRBV2|TRBD2
CASSDSFTSGFNEQFF
TGTGCCAGCAGTGATTCCTTCACTAGCGGTTTCAATGAGCAGTTCTTC
>TRBJ2-3|.|TRBV20-1|TRBD2
CSARPHSGNKADTQYF
TGCAGTGCTAGGCCCCATAGCGGGAATAAGGCAGATACGCAGTATTTT
>TRBJ1-5|.|TRBV6-5|.
CASRATENQPQHF
TGTGCCAGCAGGGCTACAGAGAATCAGCCCCAGCATTTT